This T cell receptor (beta chain) was identified in a study of blood T cells in healthy people across ages. The CDR3 runs 13 residues. V lost 6 bases to trimming and J lost 2 bases, with 14 bases between them. From germline, CDR1 is DFQATT and CDR2 SNEGSKA (reference sequence). For the second PCR, which ran for about 6 to 11 cycles, a sample-barcoded 5' primer and a J-beta primer mix were used. TCRdb re-analysed the 5' RACE reads in MiXCR, keeping a single row per CDR3 protein. The repertoire includes roughly 500,000 distinct CDR3 sequences, 24% of them detected once, and just over 8.5% sits in the top ten. This same sample was also part of a study on T cells of mothers and their children.

Sequencing was carried out using blood. The TCR comes from a boy aged 5-17 years in good health. V is TRBV20-1 and J is TRBJ2-7, with no clear D. The CDR3 spells CSATEAPTYEQYF. The CDR3 DNA follows: TGCAGTGCGACGGAAGCCCCGACCTACGAGCAGTACTTC.